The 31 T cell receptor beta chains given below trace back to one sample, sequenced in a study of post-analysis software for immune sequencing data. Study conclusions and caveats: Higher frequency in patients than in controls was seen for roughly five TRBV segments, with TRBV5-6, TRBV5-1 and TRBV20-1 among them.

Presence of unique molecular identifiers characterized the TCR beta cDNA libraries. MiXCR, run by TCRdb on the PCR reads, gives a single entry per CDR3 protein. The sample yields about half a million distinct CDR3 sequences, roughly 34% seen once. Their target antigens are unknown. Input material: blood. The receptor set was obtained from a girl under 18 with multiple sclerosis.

CDR3 sequence reads: CAISETGTEAFF. CDR3 coding DNA: TGTGCCATCAGTGAGACAGGCACTGAAGCTTTCTTT. The J gene is TRBJ1-1, the V gene TRBV10-3; TRBD1 is a possible D gene (5 bases). The CDR3 is 12 residues long. V was shortened by 2 bases and J by 4 bases, with 5 bases between the two germline ends. CDR1 and CDR2 from the germline V gene are ENHRY and SYGVKD.

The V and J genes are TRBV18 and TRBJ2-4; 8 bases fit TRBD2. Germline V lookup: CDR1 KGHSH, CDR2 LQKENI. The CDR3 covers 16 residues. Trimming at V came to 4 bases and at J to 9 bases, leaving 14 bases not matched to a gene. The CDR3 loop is CASSLSSGGLDGIQYF. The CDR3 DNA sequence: TGTGCCAGCTCACTGAGTTCGGGGGGGCTCGATGGCATTCAGTACTTC.

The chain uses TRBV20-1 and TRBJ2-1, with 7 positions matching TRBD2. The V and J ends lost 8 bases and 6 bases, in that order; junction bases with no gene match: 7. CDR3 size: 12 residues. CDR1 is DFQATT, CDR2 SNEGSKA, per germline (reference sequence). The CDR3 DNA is TGCAGTCCCTCCGGGGGGTGCAATGAGCAGTTCTTC. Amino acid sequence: CSPSGGCNEQFF.

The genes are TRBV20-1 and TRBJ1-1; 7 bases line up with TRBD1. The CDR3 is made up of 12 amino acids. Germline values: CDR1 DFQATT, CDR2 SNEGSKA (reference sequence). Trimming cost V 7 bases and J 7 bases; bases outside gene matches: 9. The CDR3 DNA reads TGCAGTGACACTGGACAGGTTGGTGAAGCTTTCTTT. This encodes CSDTGQVGEAFF.

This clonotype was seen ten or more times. CDR3 sequence: CASSPVRDSSYNEQFF. For the CDR3, the DNA is TGCGCCAGCAGCCCGGTCCGGGACAGCTCCTACAATGAGCAGTTCTTC. The chain has TRBV5-1 and TRBJ2-1; TRBD1 aligns across 7 bases. V lost 4 bases and J lost 0; bases outside the gene matches: 7. Germline-derived CDR1 and CDR2 are SGHRS and YFSETQ. CDR3 length equals 16 residues.

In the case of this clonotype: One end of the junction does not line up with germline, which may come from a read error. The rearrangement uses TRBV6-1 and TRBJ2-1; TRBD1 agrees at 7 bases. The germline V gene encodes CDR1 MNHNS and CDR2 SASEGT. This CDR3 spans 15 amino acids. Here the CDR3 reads CVSSVGTVGYNEQFF. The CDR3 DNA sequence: TGTGTCAGCAGCGTCGGGACAGTAGGCTACAATGAGCAGTTCTTC.

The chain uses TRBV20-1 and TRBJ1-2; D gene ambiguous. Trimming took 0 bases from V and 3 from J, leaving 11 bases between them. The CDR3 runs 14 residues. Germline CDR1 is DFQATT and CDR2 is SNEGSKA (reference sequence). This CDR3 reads CSARESGRDYGYTF. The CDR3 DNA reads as TGCAGTGCTAGAGAGAGTGGGCGCGACTATGGCTACACCTTC.

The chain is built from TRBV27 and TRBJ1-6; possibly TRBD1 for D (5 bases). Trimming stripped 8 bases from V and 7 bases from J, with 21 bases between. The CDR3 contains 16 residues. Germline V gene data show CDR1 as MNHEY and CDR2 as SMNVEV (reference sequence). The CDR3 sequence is CASQRGSGWDNSPLHF. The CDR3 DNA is TGTGCCAGCCAAAGGGGATCGGGGTGGGACAATTCACCCCTCCACTTT.

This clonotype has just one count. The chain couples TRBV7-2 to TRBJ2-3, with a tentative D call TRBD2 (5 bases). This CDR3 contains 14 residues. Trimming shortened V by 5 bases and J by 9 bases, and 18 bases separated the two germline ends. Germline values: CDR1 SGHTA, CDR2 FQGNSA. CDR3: CASSPPGLLETQYF. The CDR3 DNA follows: TGTGCCAGCAGCCCCCCGGGCCTACTAGAGACGCAGTATTTT.

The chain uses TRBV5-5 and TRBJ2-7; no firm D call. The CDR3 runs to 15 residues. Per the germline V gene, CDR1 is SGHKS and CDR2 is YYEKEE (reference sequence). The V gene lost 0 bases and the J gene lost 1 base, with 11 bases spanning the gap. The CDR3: CASSLVPASSYEQYF. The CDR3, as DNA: TGTGCCAGCAGCTTGGTTCCAGCTAGTTCCTACGAGCAGTACTTC. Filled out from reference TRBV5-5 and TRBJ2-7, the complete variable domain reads DAGVTQSPTHLIKTRGQQVTLRCSPISGHKSVSWYQQVLGQGPQFIFQYYEKEERGRGNFPDRFSARQFPNYSSELNVNALLLGDSALYLCASSLVPASSYEQYFGPGTRLTVT.

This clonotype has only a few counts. The CDR3 sequence: CASSEFRNEQFF. CDR3 DNA sequence: TGTGCCAGCAGTGAATTCCGGAATGAGCAGTTCTTC. V and J are TRBV6-1 and TRBJ2-1; D call uncertain. This CDR3 is built from 12 residues. Germline loops: CDR1 MNHNS, CDR2 SASEGT. The V and J ends lost 2 bases and 7 bases respectively, with 6 bases between them.

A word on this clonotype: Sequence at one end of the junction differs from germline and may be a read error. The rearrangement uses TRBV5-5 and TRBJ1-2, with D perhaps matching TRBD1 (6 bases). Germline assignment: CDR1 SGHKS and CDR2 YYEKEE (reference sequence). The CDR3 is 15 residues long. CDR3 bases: TGTGCCAGCAGCTTGGGTTTACAGGGAGGCTATGGCTACATCTTC. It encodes CASSLGLQGGYGYIF.

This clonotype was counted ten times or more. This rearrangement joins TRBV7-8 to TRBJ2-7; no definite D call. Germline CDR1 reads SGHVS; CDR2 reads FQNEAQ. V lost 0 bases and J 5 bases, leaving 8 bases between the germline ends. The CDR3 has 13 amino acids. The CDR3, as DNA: TGTGCCAGCAGCTTAGCCCCACAGCACGAGCAGTACTTC. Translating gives CASSLAPQHEQYF. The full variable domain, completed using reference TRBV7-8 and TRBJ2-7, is GAGVSQSPRYKVAKRGQDVALRCDPISGHVSLFWYQQALGQGPEFLTYFQNEAQLDKSGLPSDRFFAERPEGSVSTLKIQRTQQEDSAVYLCASSLAPQHEQYFGPGTRLTVT.

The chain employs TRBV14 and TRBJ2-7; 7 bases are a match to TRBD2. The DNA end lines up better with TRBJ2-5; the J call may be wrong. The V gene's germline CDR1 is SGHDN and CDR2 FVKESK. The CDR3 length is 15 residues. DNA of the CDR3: TGTGCCAGCAGCTCGCAGACTAGCAGACAAGAGACCCAGTACTTC. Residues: CASSSQTSRQETQYF.

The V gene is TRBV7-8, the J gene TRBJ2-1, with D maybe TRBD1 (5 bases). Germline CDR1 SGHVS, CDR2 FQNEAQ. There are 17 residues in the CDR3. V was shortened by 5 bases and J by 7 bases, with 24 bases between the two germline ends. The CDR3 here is CASSAYRLFGNCNEQFF. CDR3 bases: TGTGCCAGCAGCGCTTACAGGCTTTTTGGGAATTGTAATGAGCAGTTCTTC.

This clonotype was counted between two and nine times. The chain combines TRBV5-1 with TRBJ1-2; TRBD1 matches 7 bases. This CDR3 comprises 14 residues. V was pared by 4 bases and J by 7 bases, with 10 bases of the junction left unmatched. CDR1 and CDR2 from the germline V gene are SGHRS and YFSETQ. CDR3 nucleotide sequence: TGCGCCAGCAGCAGGGGGGACAGTGGTAGTGGCTACACCTTC. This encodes CASSRGDSGSGYTF.

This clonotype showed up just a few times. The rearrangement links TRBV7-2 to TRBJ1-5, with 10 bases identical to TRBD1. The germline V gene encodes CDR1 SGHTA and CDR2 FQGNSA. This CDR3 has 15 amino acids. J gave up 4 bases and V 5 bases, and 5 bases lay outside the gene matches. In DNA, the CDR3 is TGTGCCAGCAGCACAAGGGACAGGGGAAATCAGCCCCAGCATTTT. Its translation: CASSTRDRGNQPQHF.

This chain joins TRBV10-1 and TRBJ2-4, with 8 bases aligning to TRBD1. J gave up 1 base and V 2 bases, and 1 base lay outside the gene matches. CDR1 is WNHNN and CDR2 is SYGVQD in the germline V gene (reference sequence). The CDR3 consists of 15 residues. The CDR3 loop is CASSEQGAAKNIQYF. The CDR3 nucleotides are TGCGCCAGCAGTGAGCAGGGGGCGGCCAAAAACATTCAGTACTTC.

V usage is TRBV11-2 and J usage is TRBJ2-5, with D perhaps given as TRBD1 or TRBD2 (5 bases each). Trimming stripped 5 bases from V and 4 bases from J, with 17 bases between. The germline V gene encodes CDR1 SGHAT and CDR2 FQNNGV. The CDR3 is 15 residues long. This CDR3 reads CASSPPGPGAETQYF. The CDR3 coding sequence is TGTGCCAGCAGCCCCCCGGGACCCGGGGCAGAGACCCAGTACTTC.

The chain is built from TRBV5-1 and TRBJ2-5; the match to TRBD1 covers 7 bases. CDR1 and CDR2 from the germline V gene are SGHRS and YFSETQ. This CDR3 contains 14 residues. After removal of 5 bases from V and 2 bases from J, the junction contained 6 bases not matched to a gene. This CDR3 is CASSFDRVQETQYF. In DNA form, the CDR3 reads TGCGCCAGCAGTTTTGACAGGGTGCAAGAGACCCAGTACTTC.

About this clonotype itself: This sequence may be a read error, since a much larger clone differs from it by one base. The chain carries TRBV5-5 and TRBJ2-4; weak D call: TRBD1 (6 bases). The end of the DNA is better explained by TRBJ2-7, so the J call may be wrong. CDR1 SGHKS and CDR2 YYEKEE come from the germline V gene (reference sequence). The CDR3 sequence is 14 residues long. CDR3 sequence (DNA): TGTGCCAGCAGCTTAGAGGACAGCTCCTTCGAGCAGTACTTC. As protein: CASSLEDSSFEQYF.

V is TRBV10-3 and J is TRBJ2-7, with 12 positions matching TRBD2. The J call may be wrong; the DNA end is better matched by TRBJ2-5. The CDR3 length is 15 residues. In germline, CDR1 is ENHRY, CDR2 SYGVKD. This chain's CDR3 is CAISGRTSGDQTQYF. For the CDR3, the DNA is TGTGCCATCAGTGGGAGGACTAGCGGGGATCAGACCCAGTACTTC.

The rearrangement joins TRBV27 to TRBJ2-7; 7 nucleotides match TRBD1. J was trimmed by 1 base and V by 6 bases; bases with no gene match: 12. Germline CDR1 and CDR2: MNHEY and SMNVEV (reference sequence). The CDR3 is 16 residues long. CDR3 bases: TGTGCCAGCAGGCCCCAGGGGGTCGAGGTATCCTACGAGCAGTACTTC. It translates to CASRPQGVEVSYEQYF.

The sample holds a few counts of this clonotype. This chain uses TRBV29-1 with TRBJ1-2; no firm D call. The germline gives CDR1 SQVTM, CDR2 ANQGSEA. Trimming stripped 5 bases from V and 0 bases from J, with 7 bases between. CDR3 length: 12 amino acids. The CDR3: CSVLATNYGYTF. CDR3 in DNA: TGCAGCGTTCTCGCTACTAACTATGGCTACACCTTC.

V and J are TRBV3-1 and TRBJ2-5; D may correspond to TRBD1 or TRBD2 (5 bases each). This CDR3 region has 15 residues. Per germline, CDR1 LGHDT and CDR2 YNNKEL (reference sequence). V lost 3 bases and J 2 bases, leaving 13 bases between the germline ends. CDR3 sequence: CASSHPRDPQETQYF. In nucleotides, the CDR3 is TGTGCCAGCAGCCACCCCCGGGACCCTCAAGAGACCCAGTACTTC.

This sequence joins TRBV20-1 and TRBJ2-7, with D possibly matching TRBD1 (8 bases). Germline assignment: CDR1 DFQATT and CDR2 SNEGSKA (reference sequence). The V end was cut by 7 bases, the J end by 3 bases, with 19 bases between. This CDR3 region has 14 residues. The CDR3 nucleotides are TGCAGTGGGGGGGGACAGGACCTATTCTACGAGCAGTACTTC. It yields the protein CSGGGQDLFYEQYF.

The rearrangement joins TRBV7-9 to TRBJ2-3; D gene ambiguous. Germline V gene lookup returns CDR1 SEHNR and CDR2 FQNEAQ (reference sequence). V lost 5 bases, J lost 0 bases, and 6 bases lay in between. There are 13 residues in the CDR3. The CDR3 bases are TGTGCCAGCAGCCATGCTAGCACAGATACGCAGTATTTT. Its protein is CASSHASTDTQYF.

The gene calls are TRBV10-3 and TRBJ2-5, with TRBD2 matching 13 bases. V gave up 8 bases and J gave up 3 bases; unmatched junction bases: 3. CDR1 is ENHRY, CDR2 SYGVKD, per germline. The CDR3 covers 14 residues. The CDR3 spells CAISGTSGEETQYF. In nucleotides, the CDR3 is TGTGCCATCTCCGGGACTAGCGGGGAAGAGACCCAGTACTTC.

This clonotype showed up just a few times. The CDR3 DNA follows: TGTGCCAGCAGTTTAGCGGGACACCAAGCCTACGAGCAGTACTTC. Its translation: CASSLAGHQAYEQYF. This rearrangement joins TRBV12-3 or TRBV12-4 to TRBJ2-7, with D possibly TRBD1 on 6 matching bases. Trimming shortened V by 0 bases and J by 2 bases, and 11 bases separated the two germline ends. This CDR3 has 15 residues.

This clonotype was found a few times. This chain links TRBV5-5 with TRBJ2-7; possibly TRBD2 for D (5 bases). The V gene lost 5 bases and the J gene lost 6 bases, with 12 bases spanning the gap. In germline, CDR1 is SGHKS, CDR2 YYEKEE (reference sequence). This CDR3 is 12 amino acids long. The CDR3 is CASRGTRSEQYF. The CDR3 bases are TGTGCCAGCAGGGGCACTAGGTCCGAGCAGTACTTC.

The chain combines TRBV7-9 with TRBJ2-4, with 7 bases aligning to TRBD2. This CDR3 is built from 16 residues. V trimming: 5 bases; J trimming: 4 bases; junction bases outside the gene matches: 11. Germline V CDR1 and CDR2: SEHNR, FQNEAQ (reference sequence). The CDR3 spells CASSIKGGGRKNIQYF. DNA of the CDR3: TGTGCCAGCAGCATCAAAGGCGGGGGAAGAAAAAACATTCAGTACTTC.